A selection of T cell receptor beta chains follows, all from one sample in a study of CD8 T cells in ankylosing spondylitis. TCRdb called the 5' RACE reads again in MiXCR, with one record for every CDR3 protein. Found here are about 400,000 distinct CDR3 sequences, around 22% of them singletons; the top ten hold roughly a sixth. The sample comprised blood, either unsorted or a sorted T cell fraction (not recorded which). The receptors here all came from a male donor with ankylosing spondylitis. CDR3s include the opening cysteine and the closing phenylalanine or tryptophan. Fields, in order: CDR3 protein, J gene, D gene, V gene. A D gene is named only where the DNA matches it firmly.

CASSLVGVTDTQYF TRBJ2-3 . TRBV7-2
CASSLPPGEQFF TRBJ2-1 . TRBV5-4
CASSYAGHAYNEQFF TRBJ2-1 . TRBV6-2/TRBV6-3
CSASPGQNTGELFF TRBJ2-2 . TRBV20-1
CASTRREIPDTQYF TRBJ2-3 TRBD2 TRBV5-1
CASSYPLLDPKTQYF TRBJ2-5 . TRBV7-9
CASSSWIAVTYEQYF TRBJ2-7 . TRBV5-6
CASSLAARTGELFF TRBJ2-2 . TRBV7-2
CASSHQGVMAEAFF TRBJ1-1 TRBD1 TRBV11-2
CASSLERYTDTQYF TRBJ2-3 . TRBV7-6
CAISRTSGTLAPDTQYF TRBJ2-3 TRBD2 TRBV10-3
CASSLRQGSTYEQYF TRBJ2-7 TRBD1 TRBV12-3/TRBV12-4
CASSHRDRGPYNEQFF TRBJ2-1 TRBD1 TRBV12-3/TRBV12-4
CASSAPGDRGVEKLFF TRBJ1-4 TRBD1 TRBV28
CASSPDSSGSRADTQYF TRBJ2-3 TRBD2 TRBV18
CASSKTSASTDTQYF TRBJ2-3 TRBD2 TRBV19
CASSQLTGSNTEAFF TRBJ1-1 . TRBV16
CSVGGGGETQYF TRBJ2-5 . TRBV29-1
CATSRELAGEYNEQFF TRBJ2-1 TRBD2 TRBV15
CATSDSHRVNEQFF TRBJ2-1 . TRBV24-1
CASSVASFSHNEQFF TRBJ2-1 . TRBV9
CASSLDKPGPNEQFF TRBJ2-1 . TRBV13
CASSQDLILGPLHF TRBJ1-6 . TRBV14
CSALKGVAGGSRDEQYF TRBJ2-7 TRBD2 TRBV20-1
CASSLRSLAGYVEQYF TRBJ2-7 TRBD2 TRBV7-2
CAWSRTRDGYTF TRBJ1-2 . TRBV30
CASSLDQGTEQPQHF TRBJ1-5 TRBD1 TRBV5-1
CASKAGVTNTEAFF TRBJ1-1 . TRBV19
CASSLGTAGIDGAFF TRBJ1-1 . TRBV7-2
CASSPGGSYGYTF TRBJ1-2 . TRBV18
CASSELAQSTDTQYF TRBJ2-3 TRBD2 TRBV5-1
CASSSKAGATSYEQYF TRBJ2-7 TRBD2 TRBV12-3/TRBV12-4
CASSPEGVVEKLFF TRBJ1-4 . TRBV27
CASSADRKYEQYF TRBJ2-7 . TRBV12-3/TRBV12-4
CAIRPLIFTDTQYF TRBJ2-3 . TRBV10-3
CASSRGHPSNYGYTF TRBJ1-2 . TRBV4-3
CSARTSGNTYEQYF TRBJ2-7 TRBD2 TRBV20-1
CASSQDQTGGEGEETQYF TRBJ2-5 TRBD1 TRBV4-2
CASSPDWGQEQFF TRBJ2-1 . TRBV7-3
CASRRTADYYNEQFF TRBJ2-1 . TRBV14
CASSPRTPREQYF TRBJ2-7 . TRBV3-1
CASSLASGSIYEQYF TRBJ2-7 TRBD2 TRBV5-1
CSAPNQARGLVLNIQYF TRBJ2-4 TRBD2 TRBV20-1
CASKPGQGASGANVLTF TRBJ2-6 TRBD1 TRBV28
CASSLGVPLNTEAFF TRBJ1-1 . TRBV5-1
CASSSRRRSSYNEQFF TRBJ2-1 . TRBV11-1
CATSDKGLVTGELFF TRBJ2-2 . TRBV24-1
CSAPRVPGELFF TRBJ2-2 . TRBV20-1